This is a list of T cell receptor beta chains from one sample in a study of graft-versus-host responses after intestinal transplantation. These receptors' antigens are unknown. The method was immunoSEQ multiplex PCR; TCRdb's version includes in-frame clones alone and lacks a portion of them. The sample holds around 97,000 clones, roughly nine tenths seen once. The sample in question was unstimulated CD4+ T cells sorted from spleen or lymph node cells, obtained before transplant. Receptors were obtained from a human donor who was the organ donor for an intestinal transplant. Both conserved end residues are part of each CDR3. D genes are given only for firm matches. Clone size is given for some rows only: seen once, a few or many times, or a class if the clone is expanded.

>TRBD1|-|TRBJ2-7|TRBV27
TGTGCCAGCACCAATGGGACAGGGGGCGCGATGTACGAGCAGTACTTC
CASTNGTGGAMYEQYF
>-|-|TRBJ1-1|TRBV4-1
TGCGCCAGCAGCCAAGTCATGAACACTGAAGCTTTCTTT
CASSQVMNTEAFF
>TRBD1|-|TRBJ1-3|TRBV12-5
TGTGCTAGCGCCAGGGGGCCTGGAAACACCATATATTTT
CASARGPGNTIYF
>TRBD1|once|TRBJ1-1|TRBV7-2
TGTGCCAGCAGCTTAGAGGTGACAGGGAAAGCTTTCTTT
CASSLEVTGKAFF
>-|-|TRBJ1-5|TRBV27
TGTGCCAGCAGTTTACGCGCGACAGGCAATCAGCCCCAGCATTTT
CASSLRATGNQPQHF
>-|-|TRBJ2-5|TRBV7-2
TGTGCCAGCAGCGGCACGGGGCAAGAGACCCAGTACTTC
CASSGTGQETQYF
>-|-|TRBJ1-3|TRBV4-1
TGCGCCAGCAGCCAACTACTGTACTCTGGAAACACCATATATTTT
CASSQLLYSGNTIYF
>-|-|TRBJ1-6|TRBV30
TGTGCCTGGGGTGTAGGACTCACCGGGACCCTCCACTTT
CAWGVGLTGTLHF
>-|few|TRBJ1-2|TRBV28
TGTGCCAGCAGGGACAGTCCCTATGGCTACACCTTC
CASRDSPYGYTF
>TRBD1|-|TRBJ2-5|TRBV11-1
TGTGCCAGCGGACAGGGATGGGAGACCCAGTACTTC
CASGQGWETQYF